This TCR beta chain came from a study of blood T cell repertoires in COVID-19. Clones were read by immunoSEQ multiplex PCR, and TCRdb kept only the in-frame ones, dropping some. This sample carries about 300,000 clones, under 90% of them seen once, and the ten largest clones take around 10%. This clone was seen a handful of times. From germline, CDR1 is MDHEN and CDR2 SYDVKM. V was trimmed by 5 bases and J by 4 bases, leaving 8 bases between them. This CDR3 comprises 12 residues. The sample taken for sequencing was peripheral blood. The origin of this receptor is a woman in her forties or fifties who had recovered from COVID-19. The chain carries TRBV28 and TRBJ1-2; D is undetermined. CDR3 in DNA: TGTGCCAGCAGTCCCTCCTCCTATGGCTACACCTTC. It encodes CASSPSSYGYTF.